This passage covers 11 T cell receptor beta chains from one sample sequenced in a study of T cell responses to AZD1222 COVID-19 vaccine. Assay used: immunoSEQ multiplex PCR; TCRdb lists only in-frame clones, some missing. The repertoire holds 150,000 to 250,000 clones, with more than 85% as singletons. The source material was peripheral blood, sampled 28 days after the second AZD1222 dose. Every receptor here comes from an adult who received the AZD1222 COVID-19 vaccine.

V is TRBV3-1 (or the pseudogene TRBV3-2) and J is TRBJ2-2; weak D call: TRBD2 (5 bases). Germline V lookup: CDR1 LGHDT, CDR2 YNNKEL (reference sequence). This CDR3 is built from 13 residues. The ends were cut back, 1 base at V and 8 bases at J, with 8 bases in the middle. The CDR3 sequence is CASSQAWEGELFF. CDR3 bases: TGTGCCAGCAGCCAAGCTTGGGAGGGGGAGCTGTTTTTT.

The V call is TRBV12-3 or TRBV12-4, the J call TRBJ1-5, with a tentative D call TRBD1 (5 bases). With 5 bases removed from V and 9 bases from J, the gap between germline ends came to 14 bases. The CDR3 spans 13 residues. The chain's CDR3 is CASSGTGGGPQHF. The CDR3 coding sequence is TGTGCCAGCAGTGGGACGGGTGGGGGGCCCCAGCATTTT.

The chain has TRBV27 and TRBJ2-3; D not resolved. Trimming stripped 6 bases from V and 13 bases from J, with 17 bases between. CDR1 and CDR2 (germline): MNHEY, SMNVEV (reference sequence). This CDR3 spans 12 amino acids. The CDR3 loop reads CASRLAPSSEYF. DNA for the CDR3: TGTGCCAGCAGATTGGCCCCGAGTTCGGAGTATTTT.

This clone was counted once. V usage is TRBV14 and J usage is TRBJ2-7; D remains unclear. Germline V gives CDR1 SGHDN, CDR2 FVKESK. The CDR3 runs to 13 residues. V was clipped by 4 bases and J by 4 bases, with 11 bases between them. Written as DNA, the CDR3 is TGTGCCAGCAGCCGTCTAATGGGATACGAGCAGTACTTC. Protein: CASSRLMGYEQYF.

The rearrangement joins TRBV6-1 to TRBJ1-2, with 8 nucleotides matching TRBD1. Germline CDR1 and CDR2: MNHNS and SASEGT. J gave up 7 bases and V 1 base, and 14 bases lay outside the gene matches. This CDR3 has 17 amino acids. CDR3 sequence reads: CASSEGRQGAAASGYTF. The CDR3 coding sequence is TGTGCCAGCAGTGAAGGAAGGCAGGGGGCTGCTGCTAGTGGCTACACCTTC.

This chain uses TRBV9 with TRBJ2-7, with D possibly TRBD1 on 6 matching bases. The V and J ends lost 0 bases and 2 bases respectively, with 15 bases between them. Germline CDR1 reads SGDLS; CDR2 reads YYNGEE. This CDR3 contains 16 residues. CDR3 residues: CASSVGVRGRTYEQYF. CDR3 coding DNA: TGTGCCAGCAGCGTAGGGGTCAGGGGCCGGACCTACGAGCAGTACTTC. Based on the CDR3 plus reference TRBV9 and TRBJ2-7, the full variable domain is DSGVTQTPKHLITATGQRVTLRCSPRSGDLSVYWYQQSLDQGLQFLIQYYNGEERAKGNILERFSAQQFPDLHSELNLSSLELGDSALYFCASSVGVRGRTYEQYFGPGTRLTVT.

The J gene is TRBJ1-2, the V gene TRBV21-1; TRBD1, the D gene given by the table, was not confirmed from the DNA. TRBV21-1 is assigned pseudogene status. The CDR3 spans 15 residues. This CDR3 reads CASIPDRLFNYGYTF. The DNA for the CDR3 is TGTGCCAGCATTCCGGACAGGTTATTCAACTATGGCTACACCTTC.

This rearrangement joins TRBV6-2 or TRBV6-3 to TRBJ2-7, with D possibly TRBD2 on 6 matching bases. V gave up 0 bases and J gave up 2 bases, with 11 bases separating them. The CDR3 runs to 15 residues. Looked up from germline, CDR1 is MNHEY and CDR2 is SVGEGT. CDR3 in amino acids: CASSYSIGGAYEQYF. DNA for the CDR3: TGTGCCAGCAGTTACTCGATCGGCGGGGCCTACGAGCAGTACTTC.

The chain employs TRBV15 and TRBJ2-3; D remains unclear. The CDR3 runs to 14 residues. Trimming stripped 0 bases from V and 2 bases from J, with 6 bases between. Germline lookup yields CDR1 LNHNV and CDR2 YYDKDF (reference sequence). The chain's CDR3 is CATSREANTDTQYF. As DNA, the CDR3 is TGTGCCACCAGCAGAGAGGCCAACACAGATACGCAGTATTTT.

This chain uses TRBV3-1 (or the pseudogene TRBV3-2) with TRBJ2-1, with 14 bases lining up with TRBD2. The CDR3 has 16 amino acids. With V trimmed by 6 bases and J by 9 bases, 10 bases remained unmatched. Germline loops: CDR1 LGHDT, CDR2 YNNKEL (reference sequence). Here the CDR3 reads CASSPRLAGGPGEQFF. CDR3 nucleotide sequence: TGTGCCAGCAGTCCGAGACTAGCGGGAGGGCCCGGTGAGCAGTTCTTC.

The rearrangement uses TRBV6-5 and TRBJ1-6; D gene uncertain. CDR1 MNHEY and CDR2 SVGAGI come from the germline V gene. The CDR3 has 14 amino acids. V was clipped by 6 bases and J by 8 bases, with 14 bases between them. For the CDR3, the DNA is TGTGCCAGCAGCCAAAGACATAAGGATTCACCCCTCCACTTT. Protein: CASSQRHKDSPLHF.